Sequencing of this T cell receptor beta chain was carried out in a study of control samples from healthy donors and cancer patients. Germline V CDR1 and CDR2: SGHAT, FQNNGV. V shed 3 bases and J 1 base; nucleotides not matched to a gene: 5. The CDR3 extends over 15 amino acids. Profiled with immunoSEQ multiplex PCR; TCRdb holds only in-frame clones, not every one. The sample lists 150,000 to 200,000 clones, 95% to 96% seen once, with approximately 1% in the top ten. This clone was observed a single time. The specimen sequenced was blood. The chain recombines TRBV11-2 with TRBJ2-5; 7 nucleotides agree with TRBD2. This TCR derives from a woman aged 25-40 years in good health. In nucleotides, the CDR3 is TGTGCCAGCAGCTTCACTAGCGCGACCCAAGAGACCCAGTACTTC. Encoded protein: CASSFTSATQETQYF.